These 12 T cell receptor beta chains share one sample of origin, sequenced in a study of blood T cell repertoires in COVID-19. Using immunoSEQ multiplex PCR, the repertoire was profiled, and TCRdb retains in-frame clones only, with some absent. Altogether a few hundred thousand clones are present, 85% to 90% being singletons, with the ten largest covering 3.5% to 5%. Material: peripheral blood. The receptors here all came from a man aged 50 to 59 with acute or convalescent COVID-19.

The chain is built from TRBV7-2 and TRBJ1-6; 7 positions match TRBD1. J lost 10 bases, V lost 5 bases, and 5 bases had no gene match. The germline CDR1 and CDR2 sequences are SGHTA and FQGNSA. CDR3 size: 13 residues. In DNA, the CDR3 is TGTGCCAGCAGCGAGTACAGGGGCTCACCCCTCCACTTT. This sequence encodes CASSEYRGSPLHF.

This chain joins TRBV3-1 (or the pseudogene TRBV3-2) and TRBJ2-7; 9 nucleotides line up with TRBD1. The CDR3 length is 17 residues. Losses at the gene ends were 4 bases for V and 3 bases for J; bases not matched to a gene: 13. Germline CDR1 LGHDT, CDR2 YNNKEL (reference sequence). The CDR3 sequence is CASSLFPLGTGFYEQYF. Written as DNA, the CDR3 is TGTGCCAGCAGCCTATTCCCGTTAGGGACAGGGTTCTACGAGCAGTACTTC.

V and J are TRBV18 and TRBJ1-6; D call uncertain. The germline V gene encodes CDR1 KGHSH and CDR2 LQKENI. The ends were cut back, 3 bases at V and 5 bases at J, with 8 bases in the middle. The CDR3 length is 14 residues. The CDR3 coding sequence is TGTGCCAGCTCACCGGGCGGGAATAATTCACCCCTCCACTTT. It translates to CASSPGGNNSPLHF.

This clone is a singleton in its sample. The rearrangement uses TRBV6-5 and TRBJ2-7; D possibly corresponds to TRBD1 (6 bases). The CDR3 totals 15 residues. V dropped 6 bases and J dropped 6 bases, with 21 bases sitting between them. Germline CDR1 MNHEY, CDR2 SVGAGI. The CDR3 bases are TGTGCCAGCAGGGGTCAAGGGACACCCTCAACCGAGCAGTACTTC. It yields the protein CASRGQGTPSTEQYF.

This clone turned up a few times. The chain carries TRBV11-1 and TRBJ1-2, with 8 bases matching TRBD1. With 5 bases clipped from V and 2 bases from J, the junction kept 7 bases outside the gene matches. The CDR3 totals 15 residues. Germline V gene data show CDR1 as SGHAT and CDR2 as FQDESV (reference sequence). CDR3 coding DNA: TGTGCCAGCAGCCAGAGACAGGGGATGAACTATGGCTACACCTTC. This codes for CASSQRQGMNYGYTF.

The V and J genes are TRBV10-3 and TRBJ2-1; no reliable D call. The CDR3 runs 12 residues. V lost 4 bases and J lost 8, with 9 bases in between. CDR1 is ENHRY and CDR2 is SYGVKD in the germline V gene. CDR3: CAISVELDEQFF. The CDR3 nucleotides are TGTGCCATCAGTGTCGAGTTGGATGAGCAGTTCTTC.

The chain joins TRBV3-1 (or the pseudogene TRBV3-2) to TRBJ2-2; D is perhaps TRBD1 (5 bases). The germline CDR1 and CDR2 sequences are LGHDT and YNNKEL (reference sequence). V was pared by 4 bases and J by 8 bases, with 23 bases between. This CDR3 is built from 17 residues. This CDR3 reads CASSPHVGQPNTGELFF. CDR3 bases: TGTGCCAGCAGCCCACACGTGGGGCAGCCCAATACTGGGGAGCTGTTTTTT.

The chain recombines TRBV7-9 with TRBJ2-7, with D unresolved. V was shortened by 4 bases and J by 2 bases, with 6 bases between the two germline ends. The CDR3 length is 12 residues. The germline gives CDR1 SEHNR, CDR2 FQNEAQ (reference sequence). The CDR3 here is CASSSATYEQYF. The CDR3 DNA sequence: TGTGCCAGCAGCTCCGCGACCTACGAGCAGTACTTC.

The CDR3 bases are TGTGCCAGCAGGGCCTGGGACACGGAGACCGGGGAGCTGTTTTTT. This translates into CASRAWDTETGELFF. The gene calls are TRBV2 and TRBJ2-2, with D possibly matching TRBD1 (6 bases). Between the trimmed V and J ends, which lost 6 bases and 5 bases, there was a span of 16 bases. Germline values: CDR1 SNHLY, CDR2 FYNNEI. The CDR3 extends over 15 amino acids.

The chain uses TRBV10-1 and TRBJ2-3; 9 positions agree with TRBD1. V was clipped by 3 bases and J by 7 bases; unmatched bases: 8. CDR1 is WNHNN, CDR2 SYGVQD, per germline (reference sequence). CDR3 length equals 15 residues. CDR3 protein: CASSERTGVKNTQYF. DNA for the CDR3: TGCGCCAGCAGTGAAAGGACAGGGGTCAAAAATACGCAGTATTTT.

The gene calls are TRBV5-1 and TRBJ2-7, with 8 bases lining up with TRBD1. The ends lost 0 bases at V and 0 bases at J; junction bases unmatched: 2. Germline loops: CDR1 SGHRS, CDR2 YFSETQ. This CDR3 has 15 amino acids. The CDR3 here is CASSLGQGTSYEQYF. The CDR3 DNA is TGCGCCAGCAGCTTGGGACAGGGGACCTCCTACGAGCAGTACTTC.

The J gene is TRBJ2-7, the V gene TRBV4-1; TRBD1 agrees at 7 bases. Per germline, CDR1 MGHRA and CDR2 YSYEKL. This CDR3 comprises 16 residues. The V and J ends lost 3 bases and 4 bases, in that order; junction bases with no gene match: 12. CDR3 in amino acids: CASSQASGTEPYEQYF. The DNA for the CDR3 is TGCGCCAGCAGCCAGGCTTCCGGGACAGAACCTTACGAGCAGTACTTC.